The TCR beta chain under discussion was sequenced for a study of T cell responses to AZD1222 COVID-19 vaccine. This clone came up once. Sequenced by immunoSEQ multiplex PCR; TCRdb stores in-frame clones only, minus some. This sample has 95,000 to 110,000 clones, with over 80% found just once. The receptor's source is an adult who received the AZD1222 COVID-19 vaccine. Source: peripheral blood, taken 28 days after the second AZD1222 dose.

As DNA, the CDR3 is TGCAGCTCCGAGGGGGTTACTGAAGCTTTCTTT. Its translation is CSSEGVTEAFF. The chain joins TRBV29-1 to TRBJ1-1; D perhaps matches TRBD1 (6 bases). This CDR3 has 11 amino acids. Germline V gene data show CDR1 as SQVTM and CDR2 as ANQGSEA. V gave up 8 bases and J gave up 5 bases, with 12 bases separating them. The full variable domain, with the rest looked up from reference TRBV29-1 and TRBJ1-1, is SAVISQKPSRDICQRGTSLTIQCQVDSQVTMMFWYRQQPGQSLTLIATANQGSEATYESGFVIDKFPISRPNLTFSTLTVSNMSPEDSSIYLCSSEGVTEAFFGQGTRLTVV.